This TCR beta chain was recovered during a study of cytomegalovirus exposure and HLA in healthy donors. General study findings and limits: Near-uniform donor sequencing depth was presumed by presence/absence analyses. A missense variant in DCLRE1C was later tied to TCR beta V- and J-gene trimming.

The PCR used 60 Vbeta and 13 Jbeta primers. Measured with immunoSEQ multiplex PCR; TCRdb has only the in-frame clones, and not every one. The sample contains 100,000 to 150,000 clones, less than 20% of which appear only once. This clone appeared a few times. Antigen specificity is unknown. Germline assignment: CDR1 LNHDA and CDR2 SQIVND (reference sequence). The CDR3 covers 14 residues. Germline trimming cut 9 bases from V and 3 bases from J; bases unmatched to any gene: 6. The clonotype was recovered from a woman younger than 35 in good health and CMV-seronegative. The sequenced material came from PBMCs. The J gene is TRBJ2-1, the V gene TRBV19, with 9 bases lining up with TRBD1. The CDR3 DNA follows: TGTGCCAGCGGGGGGACAGGGTTCTACAATGAGCAGTTCTTC. Its protein product is CASGGTGFYNEQFF.